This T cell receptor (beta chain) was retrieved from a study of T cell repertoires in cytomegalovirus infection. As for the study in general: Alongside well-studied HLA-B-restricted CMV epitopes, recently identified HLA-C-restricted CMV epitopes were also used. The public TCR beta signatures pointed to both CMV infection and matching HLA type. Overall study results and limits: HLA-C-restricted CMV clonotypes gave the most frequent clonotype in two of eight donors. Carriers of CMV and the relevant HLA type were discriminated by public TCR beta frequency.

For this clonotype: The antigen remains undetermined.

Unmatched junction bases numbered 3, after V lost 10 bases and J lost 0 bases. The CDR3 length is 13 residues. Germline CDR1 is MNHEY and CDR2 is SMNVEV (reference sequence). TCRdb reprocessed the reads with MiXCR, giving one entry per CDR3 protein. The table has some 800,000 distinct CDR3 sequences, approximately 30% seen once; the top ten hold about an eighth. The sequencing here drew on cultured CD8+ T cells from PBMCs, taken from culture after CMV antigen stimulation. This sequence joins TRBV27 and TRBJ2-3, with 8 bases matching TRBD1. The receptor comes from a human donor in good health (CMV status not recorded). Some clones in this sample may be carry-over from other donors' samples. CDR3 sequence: CAIRTGSTDTQYF. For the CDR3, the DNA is TGTGCCATCAGGACAGGGAGCACAGATACGCAGTATTTT.